This T cell receptor (beta chain) was observed in a study of blood T cell repertoires in COVID-19. At the level of the study: The United States, Italy and Spain were the sources of the acute and convalescent COVID-19 samples. From T cells, B-cell-depleted T cells, or PBMCs came the material, which was cDNA or gDNA.

The V gene's germline CDR1 is SQVTM and CDR2 ANQGSEA. This CDR3 spans 15 amino acids. Trimming removed 7 bases from V and 2 bases from J; junction bases left unmatched: 9. The table came from immunoSEQ multiplex PCR; TCRdb's copy has only in-frame clones and leaves some out. The sample has roughly 230,000 clones, around 87% seen once; the top ten hold 2% to 2.5%. The clonotype comes from a woman in her sixties with COVID-19, enrolled during active disease. The material sequenced was peripheral blood. The chain carries TRBV29-1 and TRBJ2-5; TRBD2 agrees at 11 bases. CDR3 DNA: TGCAGCGGGAGACTAGCGGGGCCCATTCAAGAGACCCAGTACTTC. This sequence encodes CSGRLAGPIQETQYF.